Listed here are 28 T cell receptor beta chains from one sample, sequenced in a study of T cell responses to AZD1222 COVID-19 vaccine. Data came from immunoSEQ multiplex PCR; TCRdb stores just in-frame clones and leaves some out. Of more than 150,000 clones in the sample, about 87% were seen once. Material: peripheral blood, obtained 28 days after the second AZD1222 dose. All receptors derive from an adult who received the AZD1222 COVID-19 vaccine.

This chain joins TRBV7-2 and TRBJ2-7; TRBD1 matches 7 bases. The CDR3 is made up of 14 amino acids. The germline CDR1 and CDR2 sequences are SGHTA and FQGNSA. V lost 3 bases, J lost 5 bases, and 7 bases stayed unmatched. The CDR3 here is CASSFPQGLNEQYF. The CDR3 DNA reads TGTGCCAGCAGCTTCCCACAGGGGCTCAACGAGCAGTACTTC.

CDR3 bases: TGTGCCAGCAGGGGGGGGTTAGCGGGCGAAGGTAACAATGAGCAGTTCTTC. It yields the protein CASRGGLAGEGNNEQFF. This sequence joins TRBV5-4 and TRBJ2-1; 7 bases line up with TRBD2. CDR1 is SGHNT and CDR2 is YYREEE in the germline V gene (reference sequence). The CDR3 has 17 amino acids. V lost 5 bases to trimming and J lost 5 bases; unmatched junction nucleotides: 16.

This clone was seen just once. The V gene is TRBV5-4, the J gene TRBJ1-2, with D possibly being TRBD1 (6 bases). The V and J ends lost 5 bases and 0 bases respectively, with 8 bases between them. Germline V gives CDR1 SGHNT, CDR2 YYREEE (reference sequence). The CDR3 spans 13 residues. The CDR3 nucleotides are TGTGCCAGCAGTTCAGGGGCTAACTATGGCTACACCTTC. Translation: CASSSGANYGYTF. Full variable domain (remainder filled in from reference TRBV5-4 and TRBJ1-2): ETGVTQSPTHLIKTRGQQVTLRCSSQSGHNTVSWYQQALGQGPQFIFQYYREEENGRGNFPPRFSGLQFPNYSSELNVNALELDDSALYLCASSSGANYGYTFGSGTRLTVV.

The chain has TRBV2 and TRBJ2-7; D is undetermined. The germline gives CDR1 SNHLY, CDR2 FYNNEI. The CDR3 contains 13 residues. The V end was cut by 11 bases, the J end by 7 bases, with 21 bases between. CDR3 loop: CAGAEATLGEQYF. DNA for the CDR3: TGTGCCGGCGCCGAGGCCACCCTGGGGGAGCAGTACTTC.

The gene calls are TRBV14 and TRBJ2-3; 9 nucleotides match TRBD2. V shed 4 bases, J shed 7 bases, and the junction held 15 bases outside the gene matches. This CDR3 has 17 residues. Germline V CDR1 and CDR2: SGHDN, FVKESK. CDR3 in DNA: TGTGCCAGCAGCCCCGGGGGGCTAGCGGGATTTCTAAATACGCAGTATTTT. The encoded protein is CASSPGGLAGFLNTQYF.

The chain recombines TRBV19 with TRBJ2-7; D is perhaps TRBD1 (6 bases). Germline CDR1 LNHDA, CDR2 SQIVND (reference sequence). With 2 bases removed from V and 3 bases from J, the gap between germline ends came to 14 bases. The CDR3 totals 15 residues. CDR3 protein: CASSIRARGGYEQYF. The DNA for the CDR3 is TGTGCCAGTAGTATAAGAGCCAGGGGCGGCTACGAGCAGTACTTC.

This clone was detected once. The chain links TRBV28 to TRBJ1-3; D might be TRBD1 (6 bases). This CDR3 contains 16 residues. Germline values: CDR1 MDHEN, CDR2 SYDVKM. The germline V and J ends were trimmed by 2 bases and 6 bases, with 17 bases remaining between them. This chain's CDR3 is CASSLPPRAGANTIYF. CDR3 nucleotide sequence: TGTGCCAGCAGTTTACCTCCCAGGGCGGGGGCAAACACCATATATTTT.

The chain couples TRBV6-4 to TRBJ2-1; 7 nucleotides agree with TRBD2. The ends lost 0 bases at V and 12 bases at J; junction bases unmatched: 14. This CDR3 region has 16 residues. Germline V gene lookup returns CDR1 MRHNA and CDR2 SNTAGT. CDR3 bases: TGTGCCAGCAGTGACTCCGCACTGGGCGGGAGTACCGGGCAGTTCTTC. Protein: CASSDSALGGSTGQFF.

This clone has more than one count but fewer than ten. This sequence joins TRBV9 and TRBJ2-2, with TRBD1 as a possible D gene (6 bases). The germline V gene encodes CDR1 SGDLS and CDR2 YYNGEE. Trimming left V 4 bases short and J 4 bases short, with 20 bases between. CDR3 length: 17 amino acids. CDR3 amino acids: CASSLYSGGAGTGELFF. CDR3 coding DNA: TGTGCCAGCAGCCTATATAGTGGGGGCGCGGGCACCGGGGAGCTGTTTTTT.

The chain links TRBV29-1 to TRBJ2-1; 7 bases are shared with TRBD1. V was pared by 7 bases and J by 4 bases, with 1 base of the junction left unmatched. Per the germline V gene, CDR1 is SQVTM and CDR2 is ANQGSEA. The CDR3 sequence is 11 residues long. CDR3 sequence (DNA): TGCAGCGCGACAGGGTACAATGAGCAGTTCTTC. As protein: CSATGYNEQFF.

The CDR3 DNA reads as TGTGCCAGCAGCCGAACCGGGAGATACAACACCGGGGAGCTGTTTTTT. Protein product: CASSRTGRYNTGELFF. This sequence joins TRBV11-2 and TRBJ2-2, with D possibly being TRBD2 (6 bases). CDR3 length equals 16 residues. Deletions cut 5 bases from V and 2 bases from J, with 15 bases between. CDR1 and CDR2 (germline): SGHAT, FQNNGV.

V usage is TRBV2 and J usage is TRBJ2-5, with D uncertain. CDR1 SNHLY and CDR2 FYNNEI come from the germline V gene. CDR3 length: 13 residues. The V and J ends lost 4 bases and 1 base respectively, with 7 bases between them. The chain's CDR3 is CASSAGSQETQYF. The CDR3 nucleotides read TGTGCCAGCAGTGCAGGAAGCCAAGAGACCCAGTACTTC.

The chain employs TRBV5-5 and TRBJ2-7, with a possible D match to TRBD1 (6 bases). CDR3 size: 14 residues. Germline V gene sequence: CDR1 SGHKS, CDR2 YYEKEE (reference sequence). Trimming removed 2 bases from V and 1 base from J, with 10 bases in between. CDR3 coding DNA: TGTGCCAGCAGCTTTCAGGGGATTTCCTACGAGCAGTACTTC. This codes for CASSFQGISYEQYF.

The V gene is TRBV28, the J gene TRBJ1-2; 7 nucleotides line up with TRBD1. The CDR3 contains 14 residues. J gave up 7 bases and V 1 base, and 6 bases lay outside the gene matches. CDR1 is MDHEN and CDR2 is SYDVKM in the germline V gene. DNA of the CDR3: TGTGCCAGCAGTTTATATGAGACAGGGACTGGCTACACCTTC. It codes for CASSLYETGTGYTF.

The V and J genes are TRBV29-1 and TRBJ1-2, with D tentatively TRBD1 (5 bases). With 3 bases removed from V and 1 base from J, the gap between germline ends came to 9 bases. The CDR3 is 13 amino acids. Germline V gives CDR1 SQVTM, CDR2 ANQGSEA. The DNA of the CDR3 is TGCAGCGTTGATCAGGGTTTTAACTATGGCTACACCTTC. This encodes CSVDQGFNYGYTF.

This clone was detected once. V gene TRBV6-2 or TRBV6-3 combines with J gene TRBJ2-3; D is uncertain. Germline CDR1 is MNHEY and CDR2 is SVGEGT. V was cut by 2 bases and J by 1 base, with 7 bases left in between. The CDR3 is 14 residues long. The CDR3 DNA is TGTGCCAGCAGTTACGTCGGCGGCACAGATACGCAGTATTTT. It specifies CASSYVGGTDTQYF.

J is TRBJ1-3 and V is TRBV6-2 or TRBV6-3; no clear D gene. Germline assignment: CDR1 MNHEY and CDR2 SVGEGT. The V end lost 2 bases, the J end lost 4 bases, and 12 bases lay between the germline ends. This CDR3 region has 15 residues. In nucleotides, the CDR3 is TGTGCCAGCAGTTACCGGACCGCGGCGGGAAACACCATATATTTT. This sequence encodes CASSYRTAAGNTIYF.

This clone was seen a single time. This chain joins TRBV28 and TRBJ2-7; 10 nucleotides align to TRBD2. Germline CDR1 MDHEN, CDR2 SYDVKM. V dropped 6 bases and J dropped 2; count of bases not matched to a gene: 7. The CDR3 spans 15 residues. This CDR3 is CASRPGLAATYEQYF. CDR3 in DNA: TGTGCCAGCAGACCCGGACTAGCGGCGACCTACGAGCAGTACTTC.

In DNA form, the CDR3 reads TGTGCCACCAGCAGAGCCGGGACAGGGGAGCTCTCTGGGGCCAACGTCCTGACTTTC. It encodes CATSRAGTGELSGANVLTF. The chain combines TRBV15 with TRBJ2-6, with 10 positions matching TRBD1. CDR3 length: 19 residues. V lost 1 base and J lost 0; bases outside the gene matches: 6. Germline CDR1 LNHNV, CDR2 YYDKDF (reference sequence).

CDR3 protein: CSARGPGEQYF. The DNA of the CDR3 is TGCAGTGCTAGAGGGCCCGGCGAGCAGTACTTC. This chain uses TRBV20-1 with TRBJ2-7; D call uncertain. The CDR3 runs 11 residues. Germline CDR1 reads DFQATT; CDR2 reads SNEGSKA (reference sequence). Trimming pared 1 base from V and 6 bases from J, leaving 7 bases between.

The chain is built from TRBV2 and TRBJ1-6; D ambiguous. The V and J ends lost 6 bases and 7 bases respectively, with 10 bases between them. Per the germline V gene, CDR1 is SNHLY and CDR2 is FYNNEI. The CDR3 extends over 13 amino acids. The CDR3 is CASRGGQNSPLHF. Here the CDR3 DNA reads TGTGCCAGCAGGGGAGGGCAAAATTCACCCCTCCACTTT.

The chain uses TRBV4-1 and TRBJ1-1, with a weak D call TRBD1 (5 bases). Per the germline V gene, CDR1 is MGHRA and CDR2 is YSYEKL. V lost 0 bases and J 6 bases, leaving 11 bases between the germline ends. The CDR3 totals 14 residues. The chain's CDR3 is CASSQEGGRAEAFF. The CDR3 DNA sequence: TGCGCCAGCAGCCAAGAGGGGGGGAGGGCTGAAGCTTTCTTT.

CDR3 region: CASSYDSTEAFF. The CDR3 DNA sequence: TGTGCCAGCAGCTACGACAGCACTGAAGCTTTCTTT. This chain joins TRBV12-1 and TRBJ1-1; TRBD1 is the table's D call, not checked against the DNA. TRBV12-1 is shown as a pseudogene. CDR3 length: 12 residues.

This clone was seen only a few times. This chain uses TRBV28 with TRBJ1-2; perhaps TRBD1 as D (5 bases). This CDR3 is built from 16 residues. Germline V CDR1 and CDR2: MDHEN, SYDVKM. The germline V and J ends were trimmed by 2 bases and 4 bases, with 17 bases remaining between them. CDR3 bases: TGTGCCAGCAGTTTAAGTTCTGGGGGGGTCCCCTATGGCTACACCTTC. This codes for CASSLSSGGVPYGYTF.

This chain joins TRBV7-8 and TRBJ2-5, with D perhaps assigned TRBD1 or TRBD2 (5 bases each). Germline V gene data show CDR1 as SGHVS and CDR2 as FQNEAQ. This CDR3 contains 16 residues. With 1 base removed from V and 5 bases from J, the gap between germline ends came to 17 bases. CDR3: CASSLGHSWDVETQYF. For the CDR3, the DNA is TGTGCCAGCAGCTTAGGGCACTCATGGGACGTCGAGACCCAGTACTTC.

CDR3 nucleotides: TGTGCCAGCAGCCAGGGCAGGGTGGAGGCAGGTGAGCAGTTCTTC. Translating it yields CASSQGRVEAGEQFF. The chain joins TRBV9 to TRBJ2-1; either TRBD1 or TRBD2 may fit D (5 bases each). Germline CDR1 and CDR2: SGDLS and YYNGEE. Trimming took 4 bases from V and 9 from J, leaving 20 bases between them. This CDR3 region has 15 residues.

In this sample, this clone turned up once. This rearrangement joins TRBV28 to TRBJ2-7; 12 bases fit TRBD2. The length of the CDR3 is 15 residues. Germline V CDR1 and CDR2: MDHEN, SYDVKM. J lost 6 bases, V lost 5 bases, and 8 bases had no gene match. CDR3 sequence: CASSLRTSGRSEQYF. Here the CDR3 DNA reads TGTGCCAGCAGTCTCCGCACTAGCGGGAGGAGCGAGCAGTACTTC.

This sequence joins TRBV19 and TRBJ2-7, with TRBD1 identical over 9 bases. V lost 6 bases and J lost 5; bases outside the gene matches: 8. Germline V gene sequence: CDR1 LNHDA, CDR2 SQIVND (reference sequence). The CDR3 runs 14 residues. The CDR3 sequence: CASSGTGGGDEQYF. The CDR3 bases are TGTGCCAGTAGCGGAACAGGGGGCGGCGACGAGCAGTACTTC.